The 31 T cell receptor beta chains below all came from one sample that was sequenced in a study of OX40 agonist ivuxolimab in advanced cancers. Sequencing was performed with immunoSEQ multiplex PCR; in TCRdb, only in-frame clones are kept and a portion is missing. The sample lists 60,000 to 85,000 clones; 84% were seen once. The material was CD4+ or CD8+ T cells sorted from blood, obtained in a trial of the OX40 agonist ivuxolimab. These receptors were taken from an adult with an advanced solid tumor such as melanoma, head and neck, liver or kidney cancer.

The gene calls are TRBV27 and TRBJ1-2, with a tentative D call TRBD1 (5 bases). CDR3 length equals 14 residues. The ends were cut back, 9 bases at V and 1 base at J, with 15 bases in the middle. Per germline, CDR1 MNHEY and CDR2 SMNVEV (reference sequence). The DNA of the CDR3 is TGTGCCAGTGCGCGGGGCGGGAATAACTATGGCTACACCTTC. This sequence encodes CASARGGNNYGYTF.

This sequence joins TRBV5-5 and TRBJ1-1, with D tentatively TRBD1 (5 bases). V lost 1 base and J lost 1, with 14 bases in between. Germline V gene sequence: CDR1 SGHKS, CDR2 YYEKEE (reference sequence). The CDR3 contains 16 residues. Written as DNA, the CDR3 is TGTGCCAGCAGCTTGTTTACCGCAGGGAAGAACACTGAAGCTTTCTTT. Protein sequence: CASSLFTAGKNTEAFF.

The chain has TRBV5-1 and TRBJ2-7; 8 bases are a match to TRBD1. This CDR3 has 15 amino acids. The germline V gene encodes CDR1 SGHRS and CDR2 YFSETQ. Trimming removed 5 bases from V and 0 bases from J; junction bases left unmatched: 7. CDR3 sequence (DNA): TGCGCCAGCAGAACAGACAGGGGCCCCTCCTACGAGCAGTACTTC. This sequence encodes CASRTDRGPSYEQYF.

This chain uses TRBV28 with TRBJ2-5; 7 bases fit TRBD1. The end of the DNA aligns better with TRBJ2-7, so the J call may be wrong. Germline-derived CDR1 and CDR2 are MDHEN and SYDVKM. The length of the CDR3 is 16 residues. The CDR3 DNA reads TGTGCCAGCAGTTCCCTTGGCAGGGGGTCCGGGTACGAGCAGTACTTC. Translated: CASSSLGRGSGYEQYF.

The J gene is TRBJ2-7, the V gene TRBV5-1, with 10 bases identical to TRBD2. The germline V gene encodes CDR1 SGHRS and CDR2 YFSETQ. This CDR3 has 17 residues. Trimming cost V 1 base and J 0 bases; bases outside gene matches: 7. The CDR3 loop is CASSLISGGLSSYEQYF. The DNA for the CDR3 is TGCGCCAGCAGCTTGATTAGCGGGGGGCTTAGCTCCTACGAGCAGTACTTC.

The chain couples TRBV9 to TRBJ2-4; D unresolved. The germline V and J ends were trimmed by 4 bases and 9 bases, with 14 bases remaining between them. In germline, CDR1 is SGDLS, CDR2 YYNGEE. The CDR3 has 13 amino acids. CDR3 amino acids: CASSPQRSGIQYF. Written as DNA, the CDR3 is TGTGCCAGCAGCCCTCAACGGTCGGGCATTCAGTACTTC.

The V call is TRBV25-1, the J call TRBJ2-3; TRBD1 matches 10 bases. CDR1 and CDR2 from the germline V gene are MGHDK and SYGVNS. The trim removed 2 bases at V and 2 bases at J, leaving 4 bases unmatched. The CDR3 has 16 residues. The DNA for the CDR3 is TGTGCCAGCAGTGAACCTCGACAGGGGGCCACAGATACGCAGTATTTT. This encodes CASSEPRQGATDTQYF. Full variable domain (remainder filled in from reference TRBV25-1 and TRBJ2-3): EADIYQTPRYLVIGTGKKITLECSQTMGHDKMYWYQQDPGMELHLIHYSYGVNSTEKGDLSSESTVSRIRTEHFPLTLESARPSHTSQYLCASSEPRQGATDTQYFGPGTRLTVL.

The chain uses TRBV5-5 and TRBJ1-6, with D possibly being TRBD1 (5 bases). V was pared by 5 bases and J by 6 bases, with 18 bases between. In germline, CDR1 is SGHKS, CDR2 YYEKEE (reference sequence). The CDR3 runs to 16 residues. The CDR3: CASSTLRGAGNSPLHF. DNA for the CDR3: TGTGCCAGCAGTACCCTGAGAGGGGCAGGTAATTCACCCCTCCACTTT.

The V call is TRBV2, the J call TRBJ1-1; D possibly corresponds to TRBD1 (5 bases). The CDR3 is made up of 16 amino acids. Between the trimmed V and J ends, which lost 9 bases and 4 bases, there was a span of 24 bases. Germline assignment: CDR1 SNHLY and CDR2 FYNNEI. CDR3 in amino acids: CARSPEGGVGGTEAFF. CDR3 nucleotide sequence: TGTGCCAGAAGCCCCGAGGGAGGGGTCGGTGGCACTGAAGCTTTCTTT.

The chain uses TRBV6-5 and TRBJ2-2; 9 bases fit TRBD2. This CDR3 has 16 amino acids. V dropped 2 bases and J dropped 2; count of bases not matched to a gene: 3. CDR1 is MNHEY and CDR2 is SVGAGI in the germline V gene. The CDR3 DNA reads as TGTGCCAGCAGTTACGGAGCGGGAGGAAACACCGGGGAGCTGTTTTTT. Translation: CASSYGAGGNTGELFF.

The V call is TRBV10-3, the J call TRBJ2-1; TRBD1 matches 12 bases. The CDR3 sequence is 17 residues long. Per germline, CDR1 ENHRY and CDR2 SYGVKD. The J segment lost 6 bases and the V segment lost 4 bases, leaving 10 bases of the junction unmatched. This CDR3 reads CAISGGQGATFGNEQFF. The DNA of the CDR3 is TGTGCCATCAGTGGGGGACAGGGGGCAACTTTTGGCAATGAGCAGTTCTTC.

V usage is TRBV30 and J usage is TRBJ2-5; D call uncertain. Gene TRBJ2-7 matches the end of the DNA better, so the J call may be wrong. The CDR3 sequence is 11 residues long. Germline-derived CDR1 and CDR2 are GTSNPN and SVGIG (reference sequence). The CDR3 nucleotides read TGTGCCTGGAGGGATTTGTACGAGCAGTACTTC. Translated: CAWRDLYEQYF.

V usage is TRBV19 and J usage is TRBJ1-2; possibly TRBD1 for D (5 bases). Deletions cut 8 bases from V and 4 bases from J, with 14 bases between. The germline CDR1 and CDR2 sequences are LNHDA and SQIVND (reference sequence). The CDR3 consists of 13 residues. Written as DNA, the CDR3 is TGTGCCAGTGGGGACGGGAGATTCTATGGCTACACCTTC. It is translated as CASGDGRFYGYTF.

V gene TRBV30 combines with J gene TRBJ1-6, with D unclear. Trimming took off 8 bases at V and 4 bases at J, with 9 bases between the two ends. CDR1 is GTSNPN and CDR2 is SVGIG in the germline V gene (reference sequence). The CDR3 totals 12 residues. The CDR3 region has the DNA TGTGCCGAAGACCGGTATAATTCACCCCTCCACTTT. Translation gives CAEDRYNSPLHF.

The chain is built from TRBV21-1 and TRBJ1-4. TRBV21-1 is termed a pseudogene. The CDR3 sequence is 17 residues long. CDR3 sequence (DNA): TGTGCCAGCTCAAAGCGGAGGCAGTTAACAACTAATGAAAAACTGTTTTTT. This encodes CASSKRRQLTTNEKLFF.

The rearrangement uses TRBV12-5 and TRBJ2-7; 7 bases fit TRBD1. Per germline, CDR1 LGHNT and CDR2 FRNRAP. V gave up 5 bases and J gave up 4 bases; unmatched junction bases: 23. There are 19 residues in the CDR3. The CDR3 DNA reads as TGTGCTAGTGGTCAACCTAAATGGACAGGCCCTCGGGCGGCTTACGAGCAGTACTTC. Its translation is CASGQPKWTGPRAAYEQYF.

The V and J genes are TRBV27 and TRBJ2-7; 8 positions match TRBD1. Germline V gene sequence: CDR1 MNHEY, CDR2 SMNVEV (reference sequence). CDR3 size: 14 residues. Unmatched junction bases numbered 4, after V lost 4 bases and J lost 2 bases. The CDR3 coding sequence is TGTGCCAGCAGTTGGGGACAGGAAGCCTACGAGCAGTACTTC. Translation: CASSWGQEAYEQYF.

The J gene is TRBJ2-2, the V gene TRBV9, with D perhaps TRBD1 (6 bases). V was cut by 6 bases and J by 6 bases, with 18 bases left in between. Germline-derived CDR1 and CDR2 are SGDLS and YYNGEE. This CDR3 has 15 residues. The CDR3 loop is CASTLGSGESGELFF. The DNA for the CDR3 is TGTGCCAGCACCCTCGGTTCAGGGGAATCCGGGGAGCTGTTTTTT.

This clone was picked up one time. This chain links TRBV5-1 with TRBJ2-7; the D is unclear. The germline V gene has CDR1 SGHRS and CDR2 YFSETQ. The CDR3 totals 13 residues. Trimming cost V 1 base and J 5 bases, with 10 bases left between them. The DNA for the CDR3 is TGCGCCAGCAGCTTGTACGCGATCGACGAGCAGTACTTC. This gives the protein CASSLYAIDEQYF.

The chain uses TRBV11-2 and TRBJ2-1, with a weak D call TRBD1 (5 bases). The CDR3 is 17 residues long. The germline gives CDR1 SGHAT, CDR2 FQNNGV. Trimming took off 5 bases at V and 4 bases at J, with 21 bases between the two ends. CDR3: CASSPPSARRGYNEQFF. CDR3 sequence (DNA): TGTGCCAGCAGCCCGCCCTCGGCGAGAAGGGGTTACAATGAGCAGTTCTTC.

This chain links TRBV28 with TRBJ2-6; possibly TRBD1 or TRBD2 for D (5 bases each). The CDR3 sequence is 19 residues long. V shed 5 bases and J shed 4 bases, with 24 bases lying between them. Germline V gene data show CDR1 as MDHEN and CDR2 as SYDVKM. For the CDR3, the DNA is TGTGCCAGCAGTCCCGTCAGTGGGGGATTACGGAGGGGGGCCAACGTCCTGACTTTC. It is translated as CASSPVSGGLRRGANVLTF. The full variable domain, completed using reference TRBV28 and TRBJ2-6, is DVKVTQSSRYLVKRTGEKVFLECVQDMDHENMFWYRQDPGLGLRLIYFSYDVKMKEKGDIPEGYSVSREKKERFSLILESASTNQTSMYLCASSPVSGGLRRGANVLTFGAGSRLTVL.

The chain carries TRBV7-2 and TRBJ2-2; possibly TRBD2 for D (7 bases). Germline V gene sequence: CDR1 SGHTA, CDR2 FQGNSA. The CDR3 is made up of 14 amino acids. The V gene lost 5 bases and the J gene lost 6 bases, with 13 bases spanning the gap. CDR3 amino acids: CASSIMGGPGELFF. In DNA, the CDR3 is TGTGCCAGCAGCATAATGGGGGGGCCCGGGGAGCTGTTTTTT.

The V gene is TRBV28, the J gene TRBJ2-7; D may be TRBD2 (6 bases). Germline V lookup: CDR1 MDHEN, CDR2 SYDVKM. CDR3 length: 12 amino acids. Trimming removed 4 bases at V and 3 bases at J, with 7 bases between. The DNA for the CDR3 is TGTGCCAGCAGTTGGGGGGACTACGAGCAGTACTTC. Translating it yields CASSWGDYEQYF.

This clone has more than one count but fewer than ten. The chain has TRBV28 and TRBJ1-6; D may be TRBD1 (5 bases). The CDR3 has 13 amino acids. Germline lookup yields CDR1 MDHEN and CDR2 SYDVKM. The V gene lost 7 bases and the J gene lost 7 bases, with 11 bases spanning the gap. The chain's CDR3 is CASKGLPNSPLHF. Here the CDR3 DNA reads TGTGCCAGCAAGGGACTACCGAATTCACCCCTCCACTTT. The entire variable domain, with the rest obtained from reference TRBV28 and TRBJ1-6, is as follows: DVKVTQSSRYLVKRTGEKVFLECVQDMDHENMFWYRQDPGLGLRLIYFSYDVKMKEKGDIPEGYSVSREKKERFSLILESASTNQTSMYLCASKGLPNSPLHFGNGTRLTVT.

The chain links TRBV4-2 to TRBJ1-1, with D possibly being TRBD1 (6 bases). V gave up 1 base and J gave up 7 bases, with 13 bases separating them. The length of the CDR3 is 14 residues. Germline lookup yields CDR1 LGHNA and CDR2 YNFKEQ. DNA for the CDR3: TGTGCCAGCAGCCAAGGTGACAGGAGCTTTGAAGCTTTCTTT. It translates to CASSQGDRSFEAFF.

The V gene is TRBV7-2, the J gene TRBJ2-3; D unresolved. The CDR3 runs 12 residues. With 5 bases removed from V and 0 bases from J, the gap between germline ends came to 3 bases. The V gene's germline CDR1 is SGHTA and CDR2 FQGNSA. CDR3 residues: CASSPSTDTQYF. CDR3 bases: TGTGCCAGCAGCCCAAGCACAGATACGCAGTATTTT.

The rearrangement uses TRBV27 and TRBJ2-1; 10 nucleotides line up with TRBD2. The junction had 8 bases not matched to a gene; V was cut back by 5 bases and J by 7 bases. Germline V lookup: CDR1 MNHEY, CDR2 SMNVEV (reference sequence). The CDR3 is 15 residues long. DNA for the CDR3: TGTGCCAGCAGTGTTAGCGGGAGGTGGGAAAATGAGCAGTTCTTC. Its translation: CASSVSGRWENEQFF.

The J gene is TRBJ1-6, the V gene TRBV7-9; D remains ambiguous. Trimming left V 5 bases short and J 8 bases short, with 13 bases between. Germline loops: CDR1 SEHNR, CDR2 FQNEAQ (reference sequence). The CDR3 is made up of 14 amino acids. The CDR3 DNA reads TGTGCCAGCAGCAGCTCACGGGCGGATTCACCCCTCCACTTT. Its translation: CASSSSRADSPLHF. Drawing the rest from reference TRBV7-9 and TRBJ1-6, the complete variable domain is DTGVSQNPRHKITKRGQNVTFRCDPISEHNRLYWYRQTLGQGPEFLTYFQNEAQLEKSRLLSDRFSAERPKGSFSTLEIQRTEQGDSAMYLCASSSSRADSPLHFGNGTRLTVT.

The CDR3 sequence is CASSPPQGPYEQYF. DNA of the CDR3: TGTGCCAGCAGCCCTCCACAGGGACCCTACGAGCAGTACTTC. The gene calls are TRBV13 and TRBJ2-7; TRBD1 is a possible D gene (6 bases). The V end was cut by 5 bases, the J end by 2 bases, with 13 bases between. The CDR3 consists of 14 residues. Germline CDR1 is PRHDT and CDR2 is FYEKMQ (reference sequence).

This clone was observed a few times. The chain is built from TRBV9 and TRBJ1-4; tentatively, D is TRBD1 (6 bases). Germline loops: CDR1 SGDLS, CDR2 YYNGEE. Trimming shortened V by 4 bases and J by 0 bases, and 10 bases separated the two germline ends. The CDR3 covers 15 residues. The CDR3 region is CASSSRGTTNEKLFF. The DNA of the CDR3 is TGTGCCAGCAGCAGCAGGGGCACAACTAATGAAAAACTGTTTTTT.

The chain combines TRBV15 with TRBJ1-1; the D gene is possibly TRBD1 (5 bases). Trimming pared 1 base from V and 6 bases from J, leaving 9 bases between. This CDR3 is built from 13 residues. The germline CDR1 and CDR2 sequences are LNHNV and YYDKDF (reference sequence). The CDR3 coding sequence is TGTGCCACCAGCAGAGGAAGGGGTGCTGAAGCTTTCTTT. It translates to CATSRGRGAEAFF.